This passage covers 31 T cell receptor beta chains from one sample sequenced in a study of blood T cells in healthy people across ages. The second PCR ran roughly 6 to 12 cycles with a sample-barcoded 5' primer and J-beta primers. TCRdb re-called the 5' RACE reads through MiXCR, storing one row per CDR3 protein. The repertoire holds about 670,000 distinct CDR3 sequences, with around 43% as singletons. Sequenced material: blood. These receptors were collected from a man older than 75 in good health.

The chain employs TRBV15 and TRBJ1-2; D is unresolved. CDR1 and CDR2 from the germline V gene are LNHNV and YYDKDF (reference sequence). This CDR3 contains 13 residues. Trimming shortened V by 3 bases and J by 3 bases, and 8 bases separated the two germline ends. The CDR3 is CATSRVGDYGYTF. CDR3 DNA sequence: TGTGCCACCAGCAGGGTAGGAGACTATGGCTACACCTTC.

J is TRBJ1-2 and V is TRBV20-1; 7 bases agree with TRBD1. There are 14 residues in the CDR3. Trimming took 0 bases from V and 2 from J; bases not matched to a gene: 3. CDR1 DFQATT and CDR2 SNEGSKA come from the germline V gene (reference sequence). CDR3 coding DNA: TGCAGTGCTAGAGATAGGGGGCTGAACTATGGCTACACCTTC. Amino acids: CSARDRGLNYGYTF.

The genes are TRBV2 and TRBJ2-1; D is uncertain. This CDR3 region has 15 residues. V lost 4 bases and J lost 5, with 15 bases in between. Per the germline V gene, CDR1 is SNHLY and CDR2 is FYNNEI. The CDR3 reads CASSVGMIQDNEQFF. In nucleotides, the CDR3 is TGTGCCAGCAGTGTTGGGATGATTCAAGACAATGAGCAGTTCTTC.

The CDR3 protein is CASSQDGLAGTDTQYF. In DNA form, the CDR3 reads TGTGCCAGCAGCCAAGACGGACTAGCGGGCACAGATACGCAGTATTTT. V is TRBV4-2 and J is TRBJ2-3, with 10 positions matching TRBD2. In germline, CDR1 is LGHNA, CDR2 YNFKEQ. This CDR3 is 16 amino acids long. The trim removed 0 bases at V and 1 base at J, leaving 1 base unmatched.

This clonotype was seen a handful of times. The V gene is TRBV7-3, the J gene TRBJ2-3; no reliable D call. In germline, CDR1 is SGHTA, CDR2 FQGTGA. There are 14 residues in the CDR3. Between the trimmed V and J ends, which lost 5 bases and 2 bases, there was a span of 11 bases. Written as DNA, the CDR3 is TGTGCCAGCAGCCTTCGACGGATCACAGATACGCAGTATTTT. It codes for CASSLRRITDTQYF.

This chain uses TRBV4-2 with TRBJ2-7; 7 positions agree with TRBD1. V shed 0 bases, J shed 0 bases, and the junction held 5 bases outside the gene matches. Germline lookup yields CDR1 LGHNA and CDR2 YNFKEQ. This CDR3 has 16 amino acids. The CDR3 DNA sequence: TGTGCCAGCAGCCAAGAGGCAGGGGGAAGCTCCTACGAGCAGTACTTC. Encoded protein: CASSQEAGGSSYEQYF.

V gene TRBV12-3 or TRBV12-4 combines with J gene TRBJ2-1; D gene uncertain. This CDR3 spans 14 amino acids. Trimming took off 7 bases at V and 1 base at J, with 11 bases between the two ends. CDR3 in DNA: TGTGCCAGCATCTGGACGGGTTCCTACAATGAGCAGTTCTTC. Protein: CASIWTGSYNEQFF.

The V gene is TRBV20-1, the J gene TRBJ1-6; D might be TRBD1 (6 bases). This CDR3 is built from 14 residues. CDR1 is DFQATT and CDR2 is SNEGSKA in the germline V gene (reference sequence). The V and J ends lost 8 bases and 5 bases respectively, with 16 bases between them. CDR3 sequence reads: CSPRRGENNSPLHF. The CDR3 nucleotides are TGCAGTCCTCGGAGGGGGGAAAATAATTCACCCCTCCACTTT.

This clonotype turned up a few times. Given a much more abundant clone one base away, this may be a read error. This chain uses TRBV7-3 with TRBJ2-7; TRBD1 matches 11 bases. V lost 5 bases and J lost 7; bases outside the gene matches: 13. CDR3 length: 16 residues. Germline CDR1 is SGHTA and CDR2 is FQGTGA. CDR3 sequence: CASSLPGQGVRSEQYF. For the CDR3, the DNA is TGTGCCAGCAGCCTACCGGGACAGGGGGTTCGTAGTGAGCAGTACTTC.

The chain links TRBV10-3 to TRBJ2-7; D gene unclear. Germline-derived CDR1 and CDR2 are ENHRY and SYGVKD. The CDR3 loop spans 11 amino acids. Deletions cut 11 bases from V and 3 bases from J, with 11 bases between. CDR3 amino acids: CAVGVGYEQYF. The CDR3 DNA reads TGTGCCGTTGGGGTCGGCTACGAGCAGTACTTC.

This clonotype appeared a few times. The chain is built from TRBV20-1 and TRBJ2-5; a weak D match, TRBD2 (6 bases). The V end was cut by 0 bases, the J end by 0 bases, with 11 bases between. The CDR3 extends over 15 amino acids. Germline V gene sequence: CDR1 DFQATT, CDR2 SNEGSKA (reference sequence). The CDR3 loop is CSARDGRQNQETQYF. CDR3 nucleotides: TGCAGTGCTAGAGATGGGAGGCAGAACCAAGAGACCCAGTACTTC.

The chain couples TRBV27 to TRBJ2-1; D is unclear. The J call may be in error: the DNA end matches TRBJ2-7 better. The CDR3 contains 15 residues. CDR1 is MNHEY, CDR2 SMNVEV, per germline (reference sequence). The CDR3 DNA reads as TGTGCCAGCAGACAGACCCAAACCTCCTACAATGAGCAGTACTTC. As protein: CASRQTQTSYNEQYF.

The chain is built from TRBV19 and TRBJ2-6; D perhaps matches TRBD1 (6 bases). Germline V lookup: CDR1 LNHDA, CDR2 SQIVND (reference sequence). CDR3 length: 18 amino acids. Trimming cost V 2 bases and J 0 bases, with 14 bases left between them. For the CDR3, the DNA is TGTGCCAGTAGTATATGGGGGCGGGCGGTCTCTGGGGCCAACGTCCTGACTTTC. This encodes CASSIWGRAVSGANVLTF.

CDR3 coding DNA: TGCAGTGCTAGAGGCCGCAGGGGGCGCCGGTACCAAGAGACCCAGTACTTC. Protein sequence: CSARGRRGRRYQETQYF. The chain links TRBV20-1 to TRBJ2-5; 8 bases are shared with TRBD1. The CDR3 totals 17 residues. Looked up from germline, CDR1 is DFQATT and CDR2 is SNEGSKA (reference sequence). The V segment lost 1 base and the J segment 0 bases; nucleotides outside the gene matches: 10.

This clonotype has a handful of counts. This chain connects TRBV20-1 to TRBJ2-1, with D hard to call. The germline CDR1 and CDR2 sequences are DFQATT and SNEGSKA (reference sequence). Deletions cut 3 bases from V and 10 bases from J, with 10 bases between. There are 11 residues in the CDR3. Here the CDR3 reads CSASAQAEQFF. CDR3 DNA sequence: TGCAGTGCTAGTGCGCAGGCCGAGCAGTTCTTC.

The gene calls are TRBV20-1 and TRBJ2-1; TRBD2 matches at 9 bases. After removal of 3 bases from V and 7 bases from J, the junction contained 10 bases not matched to a gene. Germline loops: CDR1 DFQATT, CDR2 SNEGSKA (reference sequence). This CDR3 region has 15 residues. CDR3: CSASGLAGVVNEQFF. The CDR3 region has the DNA TGCAGTGCTAGCGGTTTAGCGGGAGTTGTGAATGAGCAGTTCTTC.

Turning to this clonotype: The conserved phenylalanine or tryptophan normally closing the CDR3 is absent here, so this likely arose from a read error. The genes are TRBV6-2 or TRBV6-3 and TRBJ2-1, with 8 bases that match TRBD2. V was pared by 6 bases and J by 5 bases, with 3 bases of the junction left unmatched. There are 13 residues in the CDR3. Germline CDR1 reads MNHEY; CDR2 reads SVGEGT. CDR3 DNA: TGTGCCAGCAGCGATAGCGGGAACAATGAGCAGTTCGTC. It encodes CASSDSGNNEQFV.

V and J are TRBV27 and TRBJ1-1; D is undetermined. V was pared by 2 bases and J by 5 bases, with 9 bases between. Germline CDR1 and CDR2: MNHEY and SMNVEV (reference sequence). The CDR3 extends over 13 amino acids. The CDR3 nucleotides are TGTGCCAGCAGTTTAACGGTCTTTACTGAAGCTTTCTTT. As protein: CASSLTVFTEAFF.

In this sample, this clonotype turned up a few times. V is TRBV24-1 and J is TRBJ2-3; 7 nucleotides agree with TRBD2. V shed 5 bases and J 2 bases; nucleotides not matched to a gene: 9. This CDR3 is 16 amino acids long. Germline values: CDR1 KGHDR, CDR2 SFDVKD. In DNA, the CDR3 is TGTGCCACCAGTGCCCTAGGGCTAGCGGACACAGATACGCAGTATTTT. This sequence encodes CATSALGLADTDTQYF.

This clonotype was detected once. The V call is TRBV6-1, the J call TRBJ2-7, with 8 bases identical to TRBD1. Germline V gene lookup returns CDR1 MNHNS and CDR2 SASEGT. There are 15 residues in the CDR3. With V trimmed by 3 bases and J by 2 bases, 6 bases remained unmatched. The chain's CDR3 is CASSDPGQVTYEQYF. The CDR3 DNA reads TGTGCCAGCAGTGACCCGGGACAGGTCACCTACGAGCAGTACTTC.

The sample holds a few counts of this clonotype. The chain is built from TRBV20-1 and TRBJ2-7; TRBD2 aligns across 9 bases. J was trimmed by 4 bases and V by 5 bases; bases with no gene match: 3. The germline CDR1 and CDR2 sequences are DFQATT and SNEGSKA (reference sequence). CDR3 length equals 12 residues. Here the CDR3 reads CSAGGGVYEQYF. The CDR3 DNA reads as TGCAGTGCTGGCGGGGGGGTTTACGAGCAGTACTTC.

This clonotype was picked up a small number of times. The chain combines TRBV7-2 with TRBJ1-2; D remains ambiguous. The V gene's germline CDR1 is SGHTA and CDR2 FQGNSA. V was cut by 5 bases and J by 5 bases, with 27 bases left in between. The CDR3 has 18 residues. CDR3 loop: CASSPWSSGLNEIYGYTF. The CDR3, as DNA: TGTGCCAGCAGCCCCTGGAGTTCCGGGCTGAACGAAATTTATGGCTACACCTTC.

This clonotype showed up just a few times. The V and J genes are TRBV29-1 and TRBJ2-3; the match to TRBD2 covers 11 bases. Per the germline V gene, CDR1 is SQVTM and CDR2 is ANQGSEA. After removal of 8 bases from V and 0 bases from J, the junction contained 4 bases not matched to a gene. CDR3 length equals 14 residues. The CDR3, as DNA: TGCAGCTTCGGACTAGCGGGTAGCACAGATACGCAGTATTTT. Its translation is CSFGLAGSTDTQYF.

CDR3 residues: CASRGTDRQNNEQFF. CDR3 sequence (DNA): TGTGCCAGCAGGGGGACGGACAGGCAAAACAATGAGCAGTTCTTC. The chain carries TRBV28 and TRBJ2-1; TRBD1 matches 7 bases. The CDR3 runs 15 residues. Germline V gene lookup returns CDR1 MDHEN and CDR2 SYDVKM. Trimming cost V 6 bases and J 5 bases; bases outside gene matches: 10.

The chain couples TRBV28 to TRBJ2-5, with D unresolved. Trimming took 6 bases from V and 5 from J, leaving 16 bases between them. Germline CDR1 and CDR2: MDHEN and SYDVKM. The CDR3 extends over 14 amino acids. CDR3 in DNA: TGTGCCAGCAGAAAGCCTAGTGGAGTGGAGACCCAGTACTTC. Encoded protein: CASRKPSGVETQYF.

This clonotype has just a few counts. The rearrangement joins TRBV6-2 or TRBV6-3 to TRBJ2-5; 7 bases agree with TRBD1. From germline, CDR1 is MNHEY and CDR2 SVGEGT. V lost 5 bases, J lost 1 base, and 4 bases stayed unmatched. The CDR3 sequence is 14 residues long. The CDR3 bases are TGTGCCAGCAGTGACCACAGGGGCCAAGAGACCCAGTACTTC. It codes for CASSDHRGQETQYF.

The rearrangement links TRBV27 to TRBJ2-3; D remains ambiguous. Germline assignment: CDR1 MNHEY and CDR2 SMNVEV (reference sequence). This CDR3 has 13 residues. V dropped 6 bases and J dropped 2 bases, with 9 bases sitting between them. The DNA for the CDR3 is TGTGCCAGCAGAGGAGTAGCCACAGATACGCAGTATTTT. Its protein product is CASRGVATDTQYF.

The V gene is TRBV2, the J gene TRBJ2-3; D is perhaps TRBD2 (5 bases). The CDR3 spans 13 residues. Germline CDR1 and CDR2: SNHLY and FYNNEI. Trimming cost V 7 bases and J 2 bases, with 10 bases left between them. CDR3: CASTEENTDTQYF. The DNA of the CDR3 is TGTGCCAGCACGGAGGAGAACACAGATACGCAGTATTTT.

Remarks on this clonotype: One base away lies a much larger clone, so this may be a sequencing read error. The gene calls are TRBV5-6 and TRBJ2-5; the D is unclear. Gene TRBJ2-1 matches the end of the DNA better, so the J call may be wrong. Germline CDR1 reads SGHDT; CDR2 reads YYEEEE. The CDR3 totals 14 residues. In DNA form, the CDR3 reads TGTGCCAGCAGCTTGCAATCGCGACAAGAGACCCAGTTCTTC. Translating it yields CASSLQSRQETQFF.

This clonotype turned up a few times. This chain links TRBV7-9 with TRBJ1-1, with 7 bases lining up with TRBD1. CDR1 is SEHNR, CDR2 FQNEAQ, per germline (reference sequence). This CDR3 has 15 residues. With 6 bases clipped from V and 1 base from J, the junction kept 8 bases outside the gene matches. The CDR3: CASSPTQGENTEAFF. For the CDR3, the DNA is TGTGCCAGCAGTCCAACCCAGGGGGAGAACACTGAAGCTTTCTTT. Full variable domain (missing parts from reference TRBV7-9 and TRBJ1-1): DTGVSQNPRHKITKRGQNVTFRCDPISEHNRLYWYRQTLGQGPEFLTYFQNEAQLEKSRLLSDRFSAERPKGSFSTLEIQRTEQGDSAMYLCASSPTQGENTEAFFGQGTRLTVV.

The V and J genes are TRBV9 and TRBJ2-7; 8 bases are shared with TRBD2. Germline values: CDR1 SGDLS, CDR2 YYNGEE. The CDR3 covers 15 residues. V trimming: 2 bases; J trimming: 2 bases; junction bases outside the gene matches: 6. The CDR3 sequence: CASSVSGGAAYEQYF. The CDR3 nucleotides read TGTGCCAGCAGCGTCTCGGGGGGGGCGGCCTACGAGCAGTACTTC. The full variable domain, in which reference TRBV9 and TRBJ2-7 provide the parts outside the CDR3, is DSGVTQTPKHLITATGQRVTLRCSPRSGDLSVYWYQQSLDQGLQFLIQYYNGEERAKGNILERFSAQQFPDLHSELNLSSLELGDSALYFCASSVSGGAAYEQYFGPGTRLTVT.